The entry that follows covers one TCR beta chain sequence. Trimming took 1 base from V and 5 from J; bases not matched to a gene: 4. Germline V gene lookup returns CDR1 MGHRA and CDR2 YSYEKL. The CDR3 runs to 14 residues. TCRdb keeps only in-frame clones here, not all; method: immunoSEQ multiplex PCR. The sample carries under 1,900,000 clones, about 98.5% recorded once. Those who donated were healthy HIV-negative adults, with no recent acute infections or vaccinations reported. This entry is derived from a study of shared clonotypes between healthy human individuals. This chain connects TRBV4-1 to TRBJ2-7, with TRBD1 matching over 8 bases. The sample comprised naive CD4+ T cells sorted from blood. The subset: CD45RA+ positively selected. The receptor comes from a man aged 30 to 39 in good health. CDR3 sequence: CASSQVRGLDEQYF. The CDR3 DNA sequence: TGCGCCAGCAGCCAAGTCAGGGGGCTTGACGAGCAGTACTTC.